One T cell receptor beta chain is described in this entry. This CDR3 is built from 13 residues. With 6 bases clipped from V and 4 bases from J, the junction kept 6 bases outside the gene matches. Germline V gene lookup returns CDR1 PRHDT and CDR2 FYEKMQ (reference sequence). This record belongs to a study of blood T cell repertoires in COVID-19. Clones were sequenced by immunoSEQ multiplex PCR, and TCRdb holds only the in-frame ones, with some missing. The sample holds some 190,000 clones, over 75% seen once. This rearrangement joins TRBV13 to TRBJ2-7, with TRBD1 matching over 7 bases. Sequencing was performed on peripheral blood. The sequence was collected from a man in his sixties with acute or convalescent COVID-19. CDR3 sequence (DNA): TGTGCCAGCAGACTTAACAGGGGATACGAGCAGTACTTC. This gives the protein CASRLNRGYEQYF.